The rows below give T cell receptor beta chains drawn from one sample of a study of control samples from healthy donors and cancer patients. The table came from immunoSEQ multiplex PCR; TCRdb's copy has only in-frame clones and leaves some out. There are under 300,000 clones in the sample; roughly four fifths occur only once, and about 14% lies in the top ten. The sequencing input was PBMCs. The receptor source for this set is an older woman with lung cancer. Both conserved end residues are part of each CDR3. A D gene is named only where the DNA matches it firmly. Clone size is not always given. Where it is, it says once, few, many or a class for expanded clones.

V gene	clone size	D gene	J gene	CDR3 DNA	CDR3 protein
TRBV30	-	-	TRBJ2-1	TGTGCCTGGAGTGTATCAGCCGGCGGGTTCTACAATGAGCAGTTCTTC	CAWSVSAGGFYNEQFF
TRBV19	-	-	TRBJ2-3	TGTGCCAGTAGTAGTCCTGGTCGGCGTAGCACAGATACGCAGTATTTT	CASSSPGRRSTDTQYF
TRBV24-1	-	TRBD1	TRBJ1-4	TGTGCCGCCAGTGATGCCGGGACAGGAGCAACTAATGAAAAACTGTTTTTT	CAASDAGTGATNEKLFF
TRBV18	-	-	TRBJ1-6	TGTGCCAGCTCCCTCTACAGGGACGCTTCACCCCTCCACTTT	CASSLYRDASPLHF
TRBV10-3	-	TRBD2	TRBJ2-3	TGTGCCATCAGTGAAAGGGTGGGAGGGCCCGCAGATACGCAGTATTTT	CAISERVGGPADTQYF
TRBV11-1	-	-	TRBJ2-1	TGTGCCAGCAGCCTATCTTTATACAATGAGCAGTTCTTC	CASSLSLYNEQFF
TRBV11-2	-	-	TRBJ2-5	TGTGCCAGCAGCTTAGAGGGCGGGGCAGGGACCCAGTACTTC	CASSLEGGAGTQYF
TRBV5-4	-	-	TRBJ1-2	TGTGCCAGCAGCACACCACAGGGAAGGGACGGCTACACCTTC	CASSTPQGRDGYTF
TRBV18	-	TRBD1	TRBJ1-2	TGTGCCAGCTCACCACCGGACAGGGTTAGATCCTGGGGCTACACCTTC	CASSPPDRVRSWGYTF
TRBV12-5	-	TRBD1	TRBJ2-1	TGTGCTAGTGGTTTGGCGGGACAGGGAACGGGTGAGCAGTTCTTC	CASGLAGQGTGEQFF
TRBV6-5	-	-	TRBJ2-7	TGTGCCAGCACTCGCGAGGGACTCCACTCCGAGCAGTACTTC	CASTREGLHSEQYF
TRBV15	once	TRBD1	TRBJ1-6	TGTGCCACCAGCAGAGGGGGACAGAATTCACCCCTCCACTTT	CATSRGGQNSPLHF
TRBV5-1	-	TRBD1	TRBJ1-2	TGCGCCAGCAGCGCGGGACAGGGAGTCCATGGCTACACCTTC	CASSAGQGVHGYTF
TRBV7-9	-	-	TRBJ1-5	TGTGCCAGCAGCTTAACCCCGTGGGGGGTTAGCAATCAGCCCCAGCATTTT	CASSLTPWGVSNQPQHF
TRBV4-1	few	TRBD2	TRBJ2-1	TGCGCCAGCAGCCAAGAGGTGAGTCCCCTGGCGGGGGTTCGGAATGAGCAGTTCTTC	CASSQEVSPLAGVRNEQFF
TRBV19	-	-	TRBJ2-7	TGTGCCAGTAGTCCGGGGACCGGGCCCGCCTACGAGCAGTACTTC	CASSPGTGPAYEQYF
TRBV4-1	-	-	TRBJ2-7	TGCGCCAGCAGCCAAGATGGGAGGGGGCGCGACGAGCAGTACTTC	CASSQDGRGRDEQYF
TRBV18	-	-	TRBJ2-2	TGTGCCAGCTCACCAGAGCGGATTACGAACACCGGGGAGCTGTTTTTT	CASSPERITNTGELFF
TRBV7-3	few	TRBD2	TRBJ2-3	TGTGCCAGCAGCGCCCAGCTAGCGGGGGGGCCGACAGATACGCAGTATTTT	CASSAQLAGGPTDTQYF
TRBV3-1/TRBV3-2	-	-	TRBJ1-6	TGTGCCAGCAGCCAAGACCTGCAGGAGTGGGATTCACCCCTCCACTTT	CASSQDLQEWDSPLHF
TRBV19	-	-	TRBJ1-5	TGTGCCAGTAATGGGGTAAACAATCAGCCCCAGCATTTT	CASNGVNNQPQHF
TRBV9	-	-	TRBJ1-2	TGTGCCAGCAGCGTAGATTGGACAGCCTATGGCTACACCTTC	CASSVDWTAYGYTF
TRBV5-1	-	TRBD2	TRBJ2-3	TGCGCCAGCAGCTTGCCGGCGGGAGTAGTAGATACGCAGTATTTT	CASSLPAGVVDTQYF
TRBV4-1	-	-	TRBJ2-2	TGCGCCAGCAGACTCTTTGGGGGGCTCAGCGGGGAGCTGTTTTTT	CASRLFGGLSGELFF
TRBV28	once	TRBD1	TRBJ2-5	TGTGCCACCCTGACAGGGGCAGGGGAGACCCAGTACTTC	CATLTGAGETQYF
TRBV2	-	-	TRBJ1-2	TGTGCCAGCAGAGGAGGGAGCGGCTACACCTTC	CASRGGSGYTF
TRBV3-1/TRBV3-2	-	-	TRBJ1-2	TGTGCCAGCAGCCACGGGGGCAGGGTGCACTATGGCTACACCTTC	CASSHGGRVHYGYTF
TRBV7-2	-	-	TRBJ2-3	TGTGCCAGCAGCTTAAGGGGGGGTACCCCTAGCACAGATACGCAGTATTTT	CASSLRGGTPSTDTQYF
TRBV6-2/TRBV6-3	-	TRBD2	TRBJ2-7	TGTGCCAGCAGTTACTCAGCGGGAGAGGCCTACGAGCAGTACTTC	CASSYSAGEAYEQYF
TRBV5-5	-	TRBD2	TRBJ2-7	TGTGCCAGCAACTTGGGGGGGTCATACGAGCAGTACTTC	CASNLGGSYEQYF
TRBV7-9	-	-	TRBJ1-1	TGTGTCGAACAGGTAAACACTGAAGCTTTCTTT	CVEQVNTEAFF
TRBV6-5	-	-	TRBJ1-1	TGTGCCAGCAGTTCCCCCGTCGGGACTGAAGCTTTCTTT	CASSSPVGTEAFF
TRBV5-5	-	-	TRBJ2-7	TGTGCCAGCCACAAAACAAATACAGGGCGCGAGCAGTACTTC	CASHKTNTGREQYF
TRBV4-1	-	-	TRBJ2-7	TGCGCCAGCAGCCGGGGAGAAGACGAACCGACCTACGAGCAGTACTTC	CASSRGEDEPTYEQYF
TRBV2	-	-	TRBJ2-3	TGTGCCAGCAGTGAAGCGGGAAGGGGCACAGATACGCAGTATTTT	CASSEAGRGTDTQYF
TRBV2	-	-	TRBJ2-7	TGTGCCAGCAGCCCCGAGGGGGAGCAGTACTTC	CASSPEGEQYF
TRBV21-1	-	-	TRBJ1-6	TGTGCCAGCCCTAGGACAGGGGAATCACCCCTCCACTTT	CASPRTGESPLHF
TRBV12-3/TRBV12-4	-	TRBD1	TRBJ1-2	TGTGCCAGCAGTGACAGGGTCAGCGGCTACACCTTC	CASSDRVSGYTF
TRBV27	-	-	TRBJ2-7	TGTGCCAGCAGTTTATCAGGATTCCGGGACTACGAGCAGTACTTC	CASSLSGFRDYEQYF
TRBV14	-	-	TRBJ1-3	TGTGCCAGCAGCCAAGTTCGAACGTTATCTGGAAACACCATATATTTT	CASSQVRTLSGNTIYF
TRBV9	few	-	TRBJ1-1	TGTGCCAGCAGCCCCTCTCCGAACACTGAAGCTTTCTTT	CASSPSPNTEAFF
TRBV9	-	-	TRBJ2-3	TGTGCCAGCAGCGTAGTAGGGGTAGCGAACACAGATACGCAGTATTTT	CASSVVGVANTDTQYF
TRBV6-5	few	-	TRBJ2-7	TGTGCCAGCAGCCTAGCGTCGTCCTACGAGCAGTACTTC	CASSLASSYEQYF
TRBV2	-	-	TRBJ1-4	TGTGCCAGCGGGATGTACACGATTAATGAAAAACTGTTTTTT	CASGMYTINEKLFF
TRBV6-5	once	-	TRBJ1-2	TGTGCCACCCGGGGTGTAGGGGGCTATGGCTACACCTTC	CATRGVGGYGYTF
TRBV3-1/TRBV3-2	once	-	TRBJ2-3	TGTGCCAGCAGCCAAGATAAGATGGGGCTTGATACGCAGTATTTT	CASSQDKMGLDTQYF
TRBV19	-	TRBD1	TRBJ2-7	TGTGCCAGTAGTCACAGGGGGAAAGCCTACGAGCAGTACTTC	CASSHRGKAYEQYF
TRBV20-1	-	-	TRBJ2-1	TGCAGTGCTAGTCCCGGACCGCCACGGAACAATGAGCAGTTCTTC	CSASPGPPRNNEQFF
TRBV9	once	TRBD1	TRBJ2-3	TGTGCCAGCAGCACCACGACGCGGACAGGGGGACCAGATACGCAGTATTTT	CASSTTTRTGGPDTQYF
TRBV5-1	-	-	TRBJ2-3	TGCGCCAGCAGCTTGTCCCAGGTCACAGATACGCAGTATTTT	CASSLSQVTDTQYF